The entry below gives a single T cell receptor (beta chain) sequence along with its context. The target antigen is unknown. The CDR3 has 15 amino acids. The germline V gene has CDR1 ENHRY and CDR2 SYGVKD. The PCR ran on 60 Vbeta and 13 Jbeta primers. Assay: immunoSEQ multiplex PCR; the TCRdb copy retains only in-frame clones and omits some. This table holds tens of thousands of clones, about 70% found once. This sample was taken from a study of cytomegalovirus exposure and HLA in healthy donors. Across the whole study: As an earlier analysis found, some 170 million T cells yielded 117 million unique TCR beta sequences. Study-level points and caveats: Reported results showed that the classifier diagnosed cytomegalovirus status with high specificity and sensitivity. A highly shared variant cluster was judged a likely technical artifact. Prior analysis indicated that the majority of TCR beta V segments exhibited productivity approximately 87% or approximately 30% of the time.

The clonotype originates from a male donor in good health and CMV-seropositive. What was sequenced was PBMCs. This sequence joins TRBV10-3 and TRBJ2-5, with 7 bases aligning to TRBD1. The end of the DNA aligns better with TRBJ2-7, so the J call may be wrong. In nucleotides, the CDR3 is TGTGCCATCAGTTCCCCCGGGACAGCCCTTTACGAGCAGTACTTC. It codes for CAISSPGTALYEQYF.